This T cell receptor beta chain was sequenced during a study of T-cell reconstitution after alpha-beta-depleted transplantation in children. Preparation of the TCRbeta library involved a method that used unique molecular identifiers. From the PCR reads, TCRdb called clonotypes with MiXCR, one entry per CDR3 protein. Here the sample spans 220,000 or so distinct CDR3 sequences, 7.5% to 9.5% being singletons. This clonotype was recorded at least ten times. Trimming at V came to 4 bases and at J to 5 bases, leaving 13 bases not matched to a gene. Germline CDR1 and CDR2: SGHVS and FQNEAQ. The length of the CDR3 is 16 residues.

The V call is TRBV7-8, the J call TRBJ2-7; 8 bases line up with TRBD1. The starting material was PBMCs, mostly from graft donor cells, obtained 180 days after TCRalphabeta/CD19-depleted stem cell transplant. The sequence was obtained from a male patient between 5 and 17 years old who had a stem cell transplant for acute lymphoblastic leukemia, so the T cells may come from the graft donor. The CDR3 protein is CASSSRSKDREDEQYF. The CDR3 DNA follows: TGTGCCAGCAGCTCAAGATCCAAGGACAGGGAAGACGAGCAGTACTTC.